This T cell receptor (beta chain) was captured by sequencing in a study of cytomegalovirus exposure and HLA in healthy donors. Regarding the study as a whole: A later analysis reportedly identified an Asian-associated ancestry cluster as carrying fewer N-insertions than the approximately 710-donor mean. Presence/absence results assume similar sequencing depth per donor, which may not hold.

PCR involved 60 Vbeta and 13 Jbeta primers. Using immunoSEQ multiplex PCR, the repertoire was profiled, and TCRdb retains in-frame clones only, with some absent. The repertoire holds 110,000 to 150,000 clones, with more than 75% as singletons. The table lists this clone with a few counts. What it binds is unknown. The germline V gene has CDR1 SGHNT and CDR2 YYREEE (reference sequence). Trimming shortened V by 4 bases and J by 4 bases, and 20 bases separated the two germline ends. The CDR3 has 16 residues. The J gene is TRBJ2-5, the V gene TRBV5-4; tentatively, D is TRBD1 (5 bases). This receptor was taken from a woman younger than 30 in good health and CMV-seropositive. Source material: PBMCs. This CDR3 reads CASSHGRARVGETQYF. In nucleotides, the CDR3 is TGTGCCAGCAGCCACGGCCGGGCCAGGGTTGGAGAGACCCAGTACTTC. The variable domain in full, completed from reference TRBV5-4 and TRBJ2-5, reads ETGVTQSPTHLIKTRGQQVTLRCSSQSGHNTVSWYQQALGQGPQFIFQYYREEENGRGNFPPRFSGLQFPNYSSELNVNALELDDSALYLCASSHGRARVGETQYFGPGTRLLVL.